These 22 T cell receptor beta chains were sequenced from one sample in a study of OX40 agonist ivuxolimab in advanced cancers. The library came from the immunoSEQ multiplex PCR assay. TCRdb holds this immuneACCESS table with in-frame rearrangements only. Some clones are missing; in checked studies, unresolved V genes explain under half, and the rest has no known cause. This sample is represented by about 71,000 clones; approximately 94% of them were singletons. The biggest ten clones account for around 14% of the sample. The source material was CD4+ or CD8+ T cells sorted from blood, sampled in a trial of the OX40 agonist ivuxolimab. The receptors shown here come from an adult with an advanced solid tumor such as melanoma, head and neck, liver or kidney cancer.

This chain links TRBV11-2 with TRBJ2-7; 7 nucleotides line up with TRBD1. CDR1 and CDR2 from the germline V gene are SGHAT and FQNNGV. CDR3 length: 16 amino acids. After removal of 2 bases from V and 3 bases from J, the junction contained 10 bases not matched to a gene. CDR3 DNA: TGTGCCAGCAGCTTAACGTTCGGGACAGATAACTACGAGCAGTACTTC. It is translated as CASSLTFGTDNYEQYF.

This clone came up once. CDR3 bases: TGTGCCAGCAGTTTACTACCAAGCTCTGGGGCCAACGTCCTGACTTTC. Translating it yields CASSLLPSSGANVLTF. The chain uses TRBV27 and TRBJ2-6; no clear D. Germline-derived CDR1 and CDR2 are MNHEY and SMNVEV (reference sequence). The CDR3 loop spans 16 amino acids. V lost 2 bases and J lost 0, with 8 bases in between.

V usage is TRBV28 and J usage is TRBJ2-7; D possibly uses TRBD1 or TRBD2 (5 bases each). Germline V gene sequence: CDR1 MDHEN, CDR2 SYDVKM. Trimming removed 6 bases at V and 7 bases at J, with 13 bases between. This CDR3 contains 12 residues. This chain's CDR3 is CASRFWGMEQYF. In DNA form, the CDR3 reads TGTGCCAGCAGGTTCTGGGGGATGGAGCAGTACTTC.

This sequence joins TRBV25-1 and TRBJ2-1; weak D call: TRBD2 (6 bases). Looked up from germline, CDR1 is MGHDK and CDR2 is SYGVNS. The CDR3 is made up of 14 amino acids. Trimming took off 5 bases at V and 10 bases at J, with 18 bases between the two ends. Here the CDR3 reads CASSPPGLPVEQFF. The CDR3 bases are TGTGCCAGCAGTCCACCGGGACTCCCCGTGGAGCAGTTCTTC. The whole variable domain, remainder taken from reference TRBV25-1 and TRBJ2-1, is EADIYQTPRYLVIGTGKKITLECSQTMGHDKMYWYQQDPGMELHLIHYSYGVNSTEKGDLSSESTVSRIRTEHFPLTLESARPSHTSQYLCASSPPGLPVEQFFGPGTRLTVL.

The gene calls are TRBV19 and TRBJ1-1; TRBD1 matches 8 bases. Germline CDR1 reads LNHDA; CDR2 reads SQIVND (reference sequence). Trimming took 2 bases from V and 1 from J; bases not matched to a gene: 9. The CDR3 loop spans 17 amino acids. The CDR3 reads CASSIFPGGHGNTEAFF. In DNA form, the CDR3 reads TGTGCCAGTAGTATATTCCCAGGGGGCCATGGGAACACTGAAGCTTTCTTT.

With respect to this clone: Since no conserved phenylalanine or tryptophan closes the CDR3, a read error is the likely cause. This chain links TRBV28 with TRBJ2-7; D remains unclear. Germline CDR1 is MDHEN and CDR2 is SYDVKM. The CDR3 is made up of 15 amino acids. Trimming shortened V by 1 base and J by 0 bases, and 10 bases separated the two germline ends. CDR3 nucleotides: TGTGCCAGCAGTTTATTTCTCGGACCCTCCTACGAGCAGTACCTC. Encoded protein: CASSLFLGPSYEQYL.

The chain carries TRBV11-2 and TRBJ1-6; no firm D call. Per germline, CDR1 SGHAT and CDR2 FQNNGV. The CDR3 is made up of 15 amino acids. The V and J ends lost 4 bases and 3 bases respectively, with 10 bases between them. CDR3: CASSSDTLYNSPLHF. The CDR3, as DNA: TGTGCCAGCAGCTCCGACACCCTCTATAATTCACCCCTCCACTTT.

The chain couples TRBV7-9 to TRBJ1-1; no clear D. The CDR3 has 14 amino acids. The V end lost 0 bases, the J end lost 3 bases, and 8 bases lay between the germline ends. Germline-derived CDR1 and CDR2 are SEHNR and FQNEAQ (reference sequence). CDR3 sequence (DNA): TGTGCCAGCAGCTTAGCAGGGTCGGACACTGAAGCTTTCTTT. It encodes CASSLAGSDTEAFF.

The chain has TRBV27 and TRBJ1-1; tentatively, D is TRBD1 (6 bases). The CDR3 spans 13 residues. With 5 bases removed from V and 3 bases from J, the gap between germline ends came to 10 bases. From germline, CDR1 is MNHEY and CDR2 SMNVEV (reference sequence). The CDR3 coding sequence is TGTGCCAGCAGTCCAGGACAGTACACTGAAGCTTTCTTT. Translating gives CASSPGQYTEAFF.

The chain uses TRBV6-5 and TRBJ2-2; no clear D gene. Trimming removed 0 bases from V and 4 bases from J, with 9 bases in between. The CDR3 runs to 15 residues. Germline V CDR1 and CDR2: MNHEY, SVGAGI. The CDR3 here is CASSYSSSATGELFF. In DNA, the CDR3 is TGTGCCAGCAGTTACTCCTCCTCGGCCACCGGGGAGCTGTTTTTT.

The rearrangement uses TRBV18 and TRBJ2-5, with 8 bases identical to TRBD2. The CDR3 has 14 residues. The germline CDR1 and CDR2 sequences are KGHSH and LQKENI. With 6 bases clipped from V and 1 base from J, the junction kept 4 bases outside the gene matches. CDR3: CASSLGLGQETQYF. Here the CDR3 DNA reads TGTGCCAGCTCTCTGGGACTAGGCCAAGAGACCCAGTACTTC.

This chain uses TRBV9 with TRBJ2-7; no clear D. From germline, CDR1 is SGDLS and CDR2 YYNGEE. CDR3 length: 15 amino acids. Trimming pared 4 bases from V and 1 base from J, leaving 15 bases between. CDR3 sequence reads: CASSPAGLWSYEQYF. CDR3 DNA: TGTGCCAGCAGCCCGGCCGGGCTGTGGTCCTACGAGCAGTACTTC.

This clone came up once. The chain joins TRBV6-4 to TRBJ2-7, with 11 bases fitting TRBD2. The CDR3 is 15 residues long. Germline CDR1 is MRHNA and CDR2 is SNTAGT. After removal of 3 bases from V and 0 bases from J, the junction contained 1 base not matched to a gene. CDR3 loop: CASSEGTSGSYEQYF. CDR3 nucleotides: TGTGCCAGCAGTGAAGGGACTAGCGGCTCCTACGAGCAGTACTTC.

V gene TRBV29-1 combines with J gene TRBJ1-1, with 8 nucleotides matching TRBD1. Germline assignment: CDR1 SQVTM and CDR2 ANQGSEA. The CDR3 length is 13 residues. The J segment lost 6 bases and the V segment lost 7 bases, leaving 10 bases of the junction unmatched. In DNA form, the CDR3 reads TGCAGCGCCCGGACAGGGACGTACGCTGAAGCTTTCTTT. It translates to CSARTGTYAEAFF.

CDR3 amino acids: CASSLGLATNEQFF. DNA of the CDR3: TGTGCCAGCAGTCTTGGACTAGCGACTAATGAGCAGTTCTTC. This rearrangement joins TRBV27 to TRBJ2-1; TRBD2 matches 9 bases. The CDR3 length is 14 residues. Trimming at V came to 5 bases and at J to 7 bases, leaving 6 bases not matched to a gene. Looked up from germline, CDR1 is MNHEY and CDR2 is SMNVEV (reference sequence).

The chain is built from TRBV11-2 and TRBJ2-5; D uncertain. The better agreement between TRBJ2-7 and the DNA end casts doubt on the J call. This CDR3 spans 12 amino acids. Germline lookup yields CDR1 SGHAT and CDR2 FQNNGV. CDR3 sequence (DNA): TGTGCCAGCAGCTTATCGGTAAACGAGCAGTACTTC. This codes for CASSLSVNEQYF.

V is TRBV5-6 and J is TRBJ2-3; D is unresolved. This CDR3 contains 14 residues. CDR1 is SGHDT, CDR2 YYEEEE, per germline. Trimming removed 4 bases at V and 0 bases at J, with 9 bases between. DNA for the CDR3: TGTGCCAGCAGCGTCGAGACTAGCACAGATACGCAGTATTTT. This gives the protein CASSVETSTDTQYF.

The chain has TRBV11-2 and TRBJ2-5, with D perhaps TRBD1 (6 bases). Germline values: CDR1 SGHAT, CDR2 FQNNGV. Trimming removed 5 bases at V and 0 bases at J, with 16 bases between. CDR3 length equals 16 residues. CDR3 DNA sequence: TGTGCCAGCAGCACCGCCTGGACAGAGTACCAAGAGACCCAGTACTTC. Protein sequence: CASSTAWTEYQETQYF.

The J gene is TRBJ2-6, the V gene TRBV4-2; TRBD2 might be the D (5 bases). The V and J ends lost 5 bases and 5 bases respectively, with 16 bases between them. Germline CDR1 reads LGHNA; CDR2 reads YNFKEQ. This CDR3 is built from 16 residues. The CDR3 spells CASSWRLQSRANVLTF. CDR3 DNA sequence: TGTGCCAGCAGCTGGAGGTTACAAAGTCGGGCCAACGTCCTGACTTTC.

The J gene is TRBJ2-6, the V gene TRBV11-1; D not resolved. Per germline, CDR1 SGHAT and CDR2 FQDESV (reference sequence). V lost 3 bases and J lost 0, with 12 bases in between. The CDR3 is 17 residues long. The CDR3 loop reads CASSFRLKSSGANVLTF. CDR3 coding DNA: TGTGCCAGCAGCTTTAGACTGAAGAGCTCTGGGGCCAACGTCCTGACTTTC.

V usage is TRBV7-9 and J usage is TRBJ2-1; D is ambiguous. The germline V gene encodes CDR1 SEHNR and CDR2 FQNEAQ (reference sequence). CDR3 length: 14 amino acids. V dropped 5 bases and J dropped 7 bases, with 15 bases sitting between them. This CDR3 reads CASSRPGLPNEQFF. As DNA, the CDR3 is TGTGCCAGCAGCCGACCGGGCCTACCAAATGAGCAGTTCTTC. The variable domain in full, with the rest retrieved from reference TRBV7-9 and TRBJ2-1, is DTGVSQNPRHKITKRGQNVTFRCDPISEHNRLYWYRQTLGQGPEFLTYFQNEAQLEKSRLLSDRFSAERPKGSFSTLEIQRTEQGDSAMYLCASSRPGLPNEQFFGPGTRLTVL.

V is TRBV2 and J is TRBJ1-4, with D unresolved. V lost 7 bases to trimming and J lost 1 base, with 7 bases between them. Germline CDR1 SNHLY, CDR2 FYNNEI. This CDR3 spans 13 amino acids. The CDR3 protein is CASIPETNEKLFF. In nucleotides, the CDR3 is TGTGCCAGCATTCCTGAAACTAATGAAAAACTGTTTTTT.